This TCR beta chain is drawn from a study of blood T cell repertoires in COVID-19 (dated by TCRdb to the early 2020s). Regarding the research as a whole: Samples from collaborators originated in the United States, Italy and Spain and spanned both the acute and convalescent phases of COVID-19. The prospective study material was composed of cDNA or gDNA derived from T cells, B-cell-depleted T cells, or PBMCs. Subjects who had been exposed to COVID-19, were actively infected with it, or had recovered from it provided the deeply sampled blood TCRbeta repertoires that made up the dataset. The repertoires were made available in a free public database intended to serve as a resource for research on the immune response to SARS-CoV-2. The samples were drawn from the first 160 participants of the ongoing ImmuneRACE study and from more than 1,000 subjects provided by 6 global collaborators. Sample metadata almost always included a de-identified subject ID, COVID-19 status, age in years and sex. HLA class I and class II types, where available, came from metadata supplied by the sample provider rather than from assay-based typing. What the research found in general, with its limitations: Clinical and demographic metadata were provided uncurated, with the amount varying by source and participant.

V was cut back by 6 bases and J by 5 bases, leaving a gap of 10 bases between them. The germline V gene specifies SNHLY as CDR1 and FYNNEI as CDR2. From its cysteine to its phenylalanine, the CDR3 spans 13 amino acids. The sequence is cut down to CDR3 DNA, 39 bases in frame from base 1. TCRbeta CDR3 regions were amplified from genomic DNA by means of the immunoSEQ Assay, a bias-controlled multiplex PCR. Under the source paper's analysis protocol: Within the assay, amplification of reference gene primers was used to estimate how many nucleated cells each sample contained. Sequence reads were collapsed and filtered to measure the absolute abundance of every unique TCRbeta CDR3 rearrangement. For each sample, productive Simpson clonality was calculated as the square root of Simpson's diversity index over productive rearrangements. TCRdb retrieved this table from immuneACCESS and kept in-frame rearrangements only. Not all clones are present; in checked studies, unresolved V genes account for under half, and no reason is known for the remainder. V and J calls and clone size are as listed in that table; D and trimming were resolved from the DNA. The sample table holds about 68,000 clones, of which just over 85% were seen once. Together, the top ten hold approximately 4.2% of the sample.

As to this clone: Its antigen is currently not known. Within one base of it there is no much larger clone, and no base qualities were kept.

Collaborating institutions collected whole blood in K2EDTA tubes following their own protocols. For TCRbeta analysis, collaborators shipped samples as frozen whole blood, isolated PBMCs, or DNA extracted from either of those sample types. The source material was peripheral blood. The clonotype was recovered from a man aged 45-65 years with acute or convalescent COVID-19. This sequence uses TRBV2 and TRBJ2-2; the D segment could be TRBD2, given 6 matching bases. The DNA sequence reads TGTGCCAGCAGGGGGGGTGCGACCGGGGAGCTGTTTTTT. Its protein product is CASRGGATGELFF.